The next 10 T cell receptor beta chains were all read from a single sample in a study of cytomegalovirus exposure and HLA in healthy donors. The PCR contained 60 Vbeta and 13 Jbeta primers. Clones were sequenced by immunoSEQ multiplex PCR, and TCRdb holds only the in-frame ones, with some missing. The sample has 140,000 or so clones, around 80% seen once. The specimen was PBMCs. These receptor sequences come from a female donor in good health and CMV-seronegative.

CDR3 DNA sequence: TGTGCCAGCAGCCCAGGGGGTAGCGGGAGTTCCTACGAGCAGTACTTC. This gives the protein CASSPGGSGSSYEQYF. This chain connects TRBV7-8 to TRBJ2-7, with 9 positions matching TRBD2. CDR1 and CDR2 from the germline V gene are SGHVS and FQNEAQ. The CDR3 has 16 amino acids. V was clipped by 5 bases and J by 1 base; unmatched bases: 9.

V is TRBV29-1 and J is TRBJ1-2, with no clear D. The V gene lost 6 bases and the J gene lost 9 bases, with 17 bases spanning the gap. The CDR3 covers 12 residues. Per the germline V gene, CDR1 is SQVTM and CDR2 is ANQGSEA. CDR3 in DNA: TGCAGCGTCGAGCGGCAAAACGACCGCTACACCTTC. Translation gives CSVERQNDRYTF.

CDR3 nucleotide sequence: TGCGCCAGCAGCCAAGACGGGACAGGGGTTCAGCCCCAGCATTTT. It encodes CASSQDGTGVQPQHF. The V and J genes are TRBV4-1 and TRBJ1-5; 10 nucleotides match TRBD1. With 0 bases clipped from V and 6 bases from J, the junction kept 2 bases outside the gene matches. The germline V gene has CDR1 MGHRA and CDR2 YSYEKL. The CDR3 spans 15 residues.

This clone was counted a few times. The chain is built from TRBV2 and TRBJ1-1; perhaps TRBD1 as D (5 bases). The germline gives CDR1 SNHLY, CDR2 FYNNEI. V was pared by 4 bases and J by 0 bases, with 9 bases between. The CDR3 is 14 residues long. The CDR3 DNA reads as TGTGCCAGCAGTGTACAGGAAATGAACACTGAAGCTTTCTTT. Protein sequence: CASSVQEMNTEAFF.

This chain links TRBV2 with TRBJ1-2; D is uncertain. CDR1 and CDR2 from the germline V gene are SNHLY and FYNNEI. This CDR3 contains 14 residues. Trimming left V 6 bases short and J 4 bases short, with 15 bases between. CDR3 in amino acids: CASSIKPSGYGYTF. In nucleotides, the CDR3 is TGTGCCAGCAGCATAAAACCAAGCGGCTATGGCTACACCTTC.

This sequence joins TRBV6-5 and TRBJ1-1; D ambiguous. The V end was cut by 5 bases, the J end by 0 bases, with 10 bases between. CDR1 is MNHEY and CDR2 is SVGAGI in the germline V gene. This CDR3 spans 14 amino acids. CDR3 in amino acids: CASSQAGMNTEAFF. The CDR3 region has the DNA TGTGCCAGCAGTCAGGCCGGTATGAACACTGAAGCTTTCTTT.

The rearrangement links TRBV28 to TRBJ1-2, with TRBD1 as a possible D gene (5 bases). CDR1 and CDR2 from the germline V gene are MDHEN and SYDVKM. The CDR3 contains 11 residues. Trimming removed 6 bases from V and 8 bases from J, with 10 bases in between. The CDR3 nucleotides are TGTGCCAGCAGGGGGCTGGTAGGCTACACCTTC. This codes for CASRGLVGYTF.

V is TRBV10-3 and J is TRBJ2-1; D ambiguous. This CDR3 region has 11 residues. Between the trimmed V and J ends, which lost 0 bases and 9 bases, there was a span of 3 bases. The germline CDR1 and CDR2 sequences are ENHRY and SYGVKD. CDR3 in DNA: TGTGCCATCAGTGAGTCGAGTGAGCAGTTCTTC. Amino acids: CAISESSEQFF.

This clone occurred a few times. The rearrangement links TRBV5-1 to TRBJ2-7; 9 nucleotides line up with TRBD2. The J segment lost 0 bases and the V segment lost 0 bases, leaving 7 bases of the junction unmatched. The CDR3 is 17 residues long. Germline V gene lookup returns CDR1 SGHRS and CDR2 YFSETQ. CDR3 region: CASSLAKVSGGSYEQYF. The CDR3 DNA reads as TGCGCCAGCAGCTTGGCCAAGGTTAGCGGGGGCTCCTACGAGCAGTACTTC.

This chain joins TRBV2 and TRBJ2-1, with 8 bases fitting TRBD2. Trimming removed 3 bases from V and 4 bases from J; junction bases left unmatched: 2. CDR1 is SNHLY, CDR2 FYNNEI, per germline. The CDR3 contains 14 residues. CDR3 bases: TGTGCCAGCAGTGACGCTAGCGGGTACAATGAGCAGTTCTTC. Translating gives CASSDASGYNEQFF.